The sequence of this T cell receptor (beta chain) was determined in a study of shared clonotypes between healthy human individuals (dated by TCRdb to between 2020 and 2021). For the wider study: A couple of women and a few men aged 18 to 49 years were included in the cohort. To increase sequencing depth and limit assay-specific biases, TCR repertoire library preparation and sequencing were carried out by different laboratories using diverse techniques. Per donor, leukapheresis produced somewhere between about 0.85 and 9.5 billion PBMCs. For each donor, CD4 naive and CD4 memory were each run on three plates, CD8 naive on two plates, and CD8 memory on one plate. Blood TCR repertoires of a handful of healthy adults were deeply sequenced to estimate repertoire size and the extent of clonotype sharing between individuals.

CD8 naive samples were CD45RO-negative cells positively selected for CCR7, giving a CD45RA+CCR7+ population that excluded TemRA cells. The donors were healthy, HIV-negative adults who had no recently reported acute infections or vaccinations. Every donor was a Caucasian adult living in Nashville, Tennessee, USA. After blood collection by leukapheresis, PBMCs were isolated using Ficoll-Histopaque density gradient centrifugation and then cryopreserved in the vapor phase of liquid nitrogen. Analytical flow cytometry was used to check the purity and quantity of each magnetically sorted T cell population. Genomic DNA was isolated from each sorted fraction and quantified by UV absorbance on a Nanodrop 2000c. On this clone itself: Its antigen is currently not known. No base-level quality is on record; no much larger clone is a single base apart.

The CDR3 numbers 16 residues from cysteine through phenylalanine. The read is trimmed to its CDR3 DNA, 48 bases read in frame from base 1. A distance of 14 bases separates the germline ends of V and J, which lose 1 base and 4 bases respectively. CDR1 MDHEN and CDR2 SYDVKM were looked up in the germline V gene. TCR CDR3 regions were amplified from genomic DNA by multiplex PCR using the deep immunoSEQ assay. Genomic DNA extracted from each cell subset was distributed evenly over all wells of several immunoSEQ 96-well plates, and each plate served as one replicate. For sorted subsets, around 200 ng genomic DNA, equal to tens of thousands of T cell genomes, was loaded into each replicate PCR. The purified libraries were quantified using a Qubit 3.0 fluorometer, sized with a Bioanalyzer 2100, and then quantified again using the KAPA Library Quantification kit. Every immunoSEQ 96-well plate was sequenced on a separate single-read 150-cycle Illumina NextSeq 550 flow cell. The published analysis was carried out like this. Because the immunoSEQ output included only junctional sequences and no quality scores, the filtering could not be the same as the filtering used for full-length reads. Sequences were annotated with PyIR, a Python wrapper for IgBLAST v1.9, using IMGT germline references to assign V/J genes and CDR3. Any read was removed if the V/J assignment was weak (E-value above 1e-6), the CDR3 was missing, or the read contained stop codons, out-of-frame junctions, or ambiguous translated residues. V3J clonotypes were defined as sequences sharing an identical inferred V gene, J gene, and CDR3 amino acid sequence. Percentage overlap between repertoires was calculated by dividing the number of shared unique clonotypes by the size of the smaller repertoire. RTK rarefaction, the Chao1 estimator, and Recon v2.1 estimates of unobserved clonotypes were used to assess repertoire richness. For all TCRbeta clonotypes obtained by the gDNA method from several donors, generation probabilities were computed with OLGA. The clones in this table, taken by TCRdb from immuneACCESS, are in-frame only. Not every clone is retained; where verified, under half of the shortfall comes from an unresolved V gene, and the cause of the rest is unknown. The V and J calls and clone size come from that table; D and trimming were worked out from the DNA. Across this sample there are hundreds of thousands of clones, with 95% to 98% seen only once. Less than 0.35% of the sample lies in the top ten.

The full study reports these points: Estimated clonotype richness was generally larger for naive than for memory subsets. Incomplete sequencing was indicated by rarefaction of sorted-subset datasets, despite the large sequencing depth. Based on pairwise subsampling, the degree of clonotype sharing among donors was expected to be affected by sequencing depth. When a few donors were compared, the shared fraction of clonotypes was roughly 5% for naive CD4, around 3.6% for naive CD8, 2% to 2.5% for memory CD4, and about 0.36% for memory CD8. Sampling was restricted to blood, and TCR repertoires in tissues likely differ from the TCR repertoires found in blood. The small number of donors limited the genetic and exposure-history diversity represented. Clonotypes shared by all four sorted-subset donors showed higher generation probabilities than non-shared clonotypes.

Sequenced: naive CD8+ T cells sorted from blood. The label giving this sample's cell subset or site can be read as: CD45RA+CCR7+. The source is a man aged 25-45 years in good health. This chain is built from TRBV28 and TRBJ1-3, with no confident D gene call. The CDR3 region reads CASSLYTNPSGNTIYF. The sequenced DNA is TGTGCCAGCAGTTTATATACGAATCCCTCAGGAAACACCATATATTTT.